The rows below give T cell receptor beta chains drawn from one sample of a study of blood T cell repertoires in COVID-19. Assay: immunoSEQ multiplex PCR; the TCRdb copy retains only in-frame clones and omits some. This table holds 470,000 or so clones, 70% to 90% found once. The sequenced sample was PBMCs or T cells enriched from blood (not recorded which). These receptors were obtained from a woman younger than 30 with acute COVID-19. The CDR3 runs from the conserved cysteine through the conserved F or W.

j_gene,v_gene,CDR3aa
TRBJ1-1,TRBV19,CASRRAGLIEAFF
TRBJ1-2,TRBV28,CASRPGGDGGYTF
TRBJ1-2,TRBV5-6,CASSSGTGREGYTF
TRBJ1-2,TRBV5-1,CASSLTTNYGYTF
TRBJ2-3,TRBV28,CASSFGAVPDTQYF
TRBJ2-7,TRBV6-5,CASTEGTSDEQYF
TRBJ2-5,TRBV30,CAWTLQETQYF
TRBJ2-3,TRBV6-4,CASSDSQRASTDTQYF
TRBJ2-3,TRBV5-1,CASSSVTDTQYF
TRBJ2-7,TRBV4-2,CASSHQQGYEQYF
TRBJ1-2,TRBV14,CASSQIRQFGYTF
TRBJ1-1,TRBV6-5,CASSYSERSTEAFF
TRBJ1-1,TRBV12-3/TRBV12-4,CASKRSNTEAFF